This section outlines one T cell receptor (beta chain) sequence together with its context. Antigen specificity is unknown. With a J-beta primer mix and a sample-barcoded 5' primer, a second PCR ran roughly 6 to 11 cycles. Every cDNA was tagged by a template-switch adaptor with 12 random nucleotides. TCRdb recomputed calls from the 5' RACE reads with MiXCR, one row per CDR3 protein. The sample includes 800,000 or so distinct CDR3 sequences, around 68% of them seen just once. V dropped 2 bases and J dropped 5; count of bases not matched to a gene: 8. From germline, CDR1 is SGHDN and CDR2 FVKESK. The CDR3 consists of 16 residues. The data originate from a study of blood T cells in healthy people across ages. General study findings and limits: Older age coincided with a roughly linear decline in TCR beta diversity per million T cells. The long-lived group displayed more naive CD4+ cells, plus higher diversity, than the aged donors did.

Samples each had at least 6 micrograms of total RNA extracted. This sequence joins TRBV14 and TRBJ2-2, with 7 bases fitting TRBD2. The receptor was derived from a man aged 25 to 45 in good health. Sequencing was carried out using blood. The CDR3 here is CASSQIQRGDTGELFF. The CDR3 region has the DNA TGTGCCAGCAGCCAAATCCAGCGGGGAGATACCGGGGAGCTGTTTTTT.